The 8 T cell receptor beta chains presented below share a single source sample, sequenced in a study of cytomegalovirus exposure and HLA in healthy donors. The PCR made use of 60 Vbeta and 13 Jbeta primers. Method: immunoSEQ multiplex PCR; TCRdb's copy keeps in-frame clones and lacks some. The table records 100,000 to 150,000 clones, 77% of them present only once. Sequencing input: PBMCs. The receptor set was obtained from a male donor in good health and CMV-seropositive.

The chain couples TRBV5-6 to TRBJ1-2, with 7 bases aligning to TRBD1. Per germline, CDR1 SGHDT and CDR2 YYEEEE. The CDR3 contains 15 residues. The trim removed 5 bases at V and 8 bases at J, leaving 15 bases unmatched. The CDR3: CASSFGQVLFEGYTF. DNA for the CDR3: TGTGCCAGCAGTTTCGGACAGGTCCTCTTCGAGGGCTACACCTTC.

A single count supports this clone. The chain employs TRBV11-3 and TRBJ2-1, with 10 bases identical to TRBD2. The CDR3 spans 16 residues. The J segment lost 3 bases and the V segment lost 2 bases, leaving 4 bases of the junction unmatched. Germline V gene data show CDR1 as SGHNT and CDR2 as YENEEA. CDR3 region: CASSLLAGENYNEQFF. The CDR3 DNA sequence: TGTGCCAGCAGCTTACTAGCGGGAGAAAACTACAATGAGCAGTTCTTC.

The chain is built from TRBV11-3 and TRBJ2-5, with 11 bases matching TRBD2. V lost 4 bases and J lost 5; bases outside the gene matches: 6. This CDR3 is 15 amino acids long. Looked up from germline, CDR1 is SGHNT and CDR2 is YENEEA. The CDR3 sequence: CASSSLAGGWETQYF. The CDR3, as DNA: TGTGCCAGCAGCTCCCTAGCGGGGGGTTGGGAGACCCAGTACTTC.

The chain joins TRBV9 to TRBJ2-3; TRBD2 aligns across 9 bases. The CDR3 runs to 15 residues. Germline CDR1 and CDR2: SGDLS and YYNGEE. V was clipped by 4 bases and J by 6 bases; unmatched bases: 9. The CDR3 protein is CASSTRLAATDTQYF. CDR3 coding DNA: TGTGCCAGCAGCACTCGACTAGCGGCAACCGATACGCAGTATTTT. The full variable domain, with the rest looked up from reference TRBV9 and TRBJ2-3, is DSGVTQTPKHLITATGQRVTLRCSPRSGDLSVYWYQQSLDQGLQFLIQYYNGEERAKGNILERFSAQQFPDLHSELNLSSLELGDSALYFCASSTRLAATDTQYFGPGTRLTVL.

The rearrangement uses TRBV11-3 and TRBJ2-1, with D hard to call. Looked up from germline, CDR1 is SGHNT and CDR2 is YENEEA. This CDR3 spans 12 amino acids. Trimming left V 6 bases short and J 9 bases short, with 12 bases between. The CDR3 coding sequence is TGTGCCAGCAGTCTCTCCCCCGGTGAGCAGTTCTTC. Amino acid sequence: CASSLSPGEQFF.

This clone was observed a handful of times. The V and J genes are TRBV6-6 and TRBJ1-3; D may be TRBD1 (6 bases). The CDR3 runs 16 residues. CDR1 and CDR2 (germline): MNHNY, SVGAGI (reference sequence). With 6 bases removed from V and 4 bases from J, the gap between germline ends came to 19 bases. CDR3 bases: TGTGCCAGCAGCCCGGGACACGGTTTCTCCGGAAACACCATATATTTT. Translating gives CASSPGHGFSGNTIYF.

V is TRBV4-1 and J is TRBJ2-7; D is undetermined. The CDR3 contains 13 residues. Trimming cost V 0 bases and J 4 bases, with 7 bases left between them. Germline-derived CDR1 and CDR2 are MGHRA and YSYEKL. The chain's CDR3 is CASSQETGYEQYF. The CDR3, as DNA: TGCGCCAGCAGCCAAGAAACGGGTTACGAGCAGTACTTC.

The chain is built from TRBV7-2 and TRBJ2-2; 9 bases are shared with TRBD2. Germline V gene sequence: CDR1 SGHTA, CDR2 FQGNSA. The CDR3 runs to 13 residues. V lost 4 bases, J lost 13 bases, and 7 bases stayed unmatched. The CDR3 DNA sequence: TGTGCCAGCAGCTACACGACTAGCGGCGCGCTGTTTTTT. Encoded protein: CASSYTTSGALFF. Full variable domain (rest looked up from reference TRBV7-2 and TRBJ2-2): GAGVSQSPSNKVTEKGKDVELRCDPISGHTALYWYRQSLGQGLEFLIYFQGNSAPDKSGLPSDRFSAERTGGSVSTLTIQRTQQEDSAVYLCASSYTTSGALFFGEGSRLTVL.